This T cell receptor beta chain was sequenced for a study of CD8 T cells in ankylosing spondylitis. Study-wide results and caveats: The study identified a TCR beta motif of several highly homologous variants that appeared characteristic of ankylosing spondylitis blood. Reported data indicate significant enrichment of disease-linked clones within matched ankylosing spondylitis synovial fluid.

Using its own MiXCR run on the 5' RACE reads, TCRdb lists one record per CDR3 protein. Among around 150,000 distinct CDR3 sequences listed, around 6.6% were seen once. Trimming left V 0 bases short and J 0 bases short, with 5 bases between. CDR3 length: 13 amino acids. CDR1 and CDR2 (germline): DFQATT, SNEGSKA (reference sequence). This clonotype was picked up many times. The antigen remains undetermined. Sequenced material: blood, either unsorted or a sorted T cell fraction (not recorded which). J is TRBJ1-1 and V is TRBV20-1, with no clear D. This TCR came from a female donor with ankylosing spondylitis or in good health (not recorded which). The CDR3 is CSARETLNTEAFF. CDR3 nucleotides: TGCAGTGCTAGAGAAACCTTGAACACTGAAGCTTTCTTT.